Listed below are T cell receptor beta chains from one sample, sequenced in a study of beta chain features in type 1 diabetes. Profiled with immunoSEQ multiplex PCR; TCRdb holds only in-frame clones, not every one. The sample has about 360,000 clones, 10% to 15% seen once. Material for sequencing was naive CD4+ T cells from blood. These receptors were collected from a man between 18 and 29 years old in good health. CDR3s include the opening cysteine and the closing phenylalanine or tryptophan. D genes are given only for firm matches. Clone size, where shown, is once, few, many, or a class for clones that have expanded.

j_call,cdr3_length,clone_size,v_call,d_call,cdr3_aa,cdr3_nt
TRBJ2-5,11,few,TRBV30,TRBD2,CARNSGETQYF,TGTGCCCGCAATAGCGGGGAGACCCAGTACTTC
TRBJ2-1,13,few,TRBV14,TRBD2,CASSRQRGNEQFF,TGTGCCAGCAGCCGACAGCGGGGGAATGAGCAGTTCTTC
TRBJ2-7,15,NA,TRBV30,TRBD1,CAWAPDRGQSYEQYF,TGTGCCTGGGCCCCAGACAGGGGACAATCCTACGAGCAGTACTTC
TRBJ2-1,18,NA,TRBV7-9,NA,CASRNPGGKDTSYNEQFF,TGTGCCAGCAGAAACCCCGGGGGTAAGGACACCTCCTACAATGAGCAGTTCTTC
TRBJ2-5,13,NA,TRBV5-1,NA,CASSWDTGETQYF,TGCGCCAGCAGCTGGGACACCGGCGAGACCCAGTACTTC
TRBJ2-7,13,NA,TRBV7-2,NA,CASSLGSVYEQYF,TGTGCCAGCAGCTTAGGGTCAGTCTACGAGCAGTACTTC
TRBJ1-1,15,few,TRBV7-9,NA,CASSLENVRNTEAFF,TGTGCCAGCAGCTTAGAGAACGTTAGAAACACTGAAGCTTTCTTT
TRBJ1-3,13,NA,TRBV9,NA,CASSVASGNTIYF,TGTGCCAGCAGCGTAGCTTCTGGAAACACCATATATTTT
TRBJ2-2,12,NA,TRBV6-5,TRBD1,CASSRTGGGWFF,TGTGCCAGCAGCCGAACAGGGGGCGGGTGGTTTTTT
TRBJ2-7,19,NA,TRBV4-3,TRBD2,CASSQDRAGPRVPRYEQYF,TGCGCCAGCAGCCAAGACCGAGCGGGGCCTCGCGTCCCTCGGTACGAGCAGTACTTC
TRBJ1-4,15,few,TRBV7-9,TRBD1,CASSRPGTGDEKLFF,TGTGCCAGCAGCCGTCCCGGGACAGGTGATGAAAAACTGTTTTTT
TRBJ2-5,14,few,TRBV6-5,NA,CASRPQVYQETQYF,TGTGCCAGCAGGCCCCAGGTGTACCAAGAGACCCAGTACTTC
TRBJ2-1,15,NA,TRBV30,TRBD1,CAWSRRRGLHNEQFF,TGTGCCTGGAGCCGGCGCAGGGGGCTTCACAATGAGCAGTTCTTC
TRBJ2-5,16,few,TRBV30,NA,CAWSVAAGRYQETQYF,TGTGCCTGGAGTGTAGCGGCAGGGAGGTACCAAGAGACCCAGTACTTC
TRBJ2-3,17,NA,TRBV5-1,TRBD2,CASSLAETSGSTDTQYF,TGCGCCAGCAGCTTGGCTGAGACTAGCGGGAGCACAGATACGCAGTATTTT
TRBJ1-4,11,few,TRBV28,NA,CASSLTEKLFF,TGTGCCAGCAGTTTGACAGAAAAACTGTTTTTT
TRBJ2-2,16,NA,TRBV9,TRBD2,CASSVSGRAEVGELFF,TGTGCCAGCAGCGTAAGCGGGAGGGCCGAGGTCGGGGAGCTGTTTTTT
TRBJ2-3,13,few,TRBV6-6,TRBD2,CASRGGITDTQYF,TGTGCCAGCAGGGGGGGGATCACAGATACGCAGTATTTT
TRBJ2-3,16,NA,TRBV7-2,NA,CASSLTGPFSTDTQYF,TGTGCCAGCAGTTTGACAGGACCTTTTAGCACAGATACGCAGTATTTT
TRBJ1-1,13,few,TRBV19,NA,CASSQGRNTEAFF,TGTGCCAGTAGTCAGGGGCGGAACACTGAAGCTTTCTTT
TRBJ1-5,15,NA,TRBV7-2,NA,CASSLDSGSNQPQHF,TGTGCCAGCAGCTTAGACTCAGGATCCAATCAGCCCCAGCATTTT
TRBJ2-7,16,NA,TRBV7-2,NA,CASSLVGGTTAYEQYF,TGTGCCAGCAGCTTAGTCGGGGGGACAACAGCCTACGAGCAGTACTTC
TRBJ2-7,13,few,TRBV4-3,TRBD1,CASSDTGAYEQYF,TGCGCCAGCAGCGATACAGGGGCCTACGAGCAGTACTTC
TRBJ2-4,14,few,TRBV5-5,NA,CASSPPPPRNIQYF,TGTGCCAGCAGTCCCCCTCCACCGCGCAACATTCAGTACTTC
TRBJ1-3,14,NA,TRBV6-5,NA,CASSSRTALNTIYF,TGTGCCAGCAGTTCCAGGACAGCTTTAAACACCATATATTTT
TRBJ2-1,15,NA,TRBV11-1,TRBD2,CASSLSSGVYNEQFF,TGTGCCAGCAGCTTGTCCAGCGGGGTCTACAATGAGCAGTTCTTC
TRBJ1-4,13,few,TRBV28,NA,CATFRVLGEKLFF,TGTGCCACCTTCCGGGTCCTCGGGGAAAAACTGTTTTTT
TRBJ2-5,15,NA,TRBV28,NA,CASSRFGGLQETQYF,TGTGCCAGCAGTAGATTTGGGGGCCTCCAAGAGACCCAGTACTTC
TRBJ2-1,15,NA,TRBV5-1,TRBD2,CASSLVLAGRDEQFF,TGCGCCAGCAGCTTGGTCCTAGCGGGCCGGGATGAGCAGTTCTTC
TRBJ2-1,16,NA,TRBV7-2,NA,CASSLVSGSSYNEQFF,TGTGCCAGCAGCTTAGTCAGCGGCAGCTCCTACAATGAGCAGTTCTTC
TRBJ2-3,16,few,TRBV5-1,TRBD2,CASSLGTTSGTDTQYF,TGCGCCAGCAGCTTGGGAACGACTAGCGGCACAGATACGCAGTATTTT
TRBJ2-2,14,few,TRBV10-3,TRBD2,CAVRLAESTGELFF,TGTGCCGTCCGACTAGCGGAGAGCACCGGGGAGCTGTTTTTT
TRBJ2-2,15,NA,TRBV19,TRBD1,CASSTPKGADGELFF,TGTGCCAGTAGTACCCCAAAGGGGGCGGACGGGGAGCTGTTTTTT
TRBJ2-5,16,NA,TRBV28,TRBD1,CASSLSPGTDQETQYF,TGTGCCAGCAGTTTATCTCCCGGGACAGATCAAGAGACCCAGTACTTC
TRBJ2-7,16,few,TRBV9,TRBD1,CASSVGARDREYEQYF,TGTGCCAGCAGCGTAGGGGCCCGAGACAGGGAGTACGAGCAGTACTTC
TRBJ1-2,14,few,TRBV2,NA,CASSVSTSYYGYTF,TGTGCCAGCAGTGTATCCACAAGTTACTATGGCTACACCTTC
TRBJ2-2,17,NA,TRBV18,NA,CASSPYDRGTNTGELFF,TGTGCCAGCTCACCATATGACCGCGGAACGAACACCGGGGAGCTGTTTTTT
TRBJ2-7,14,NA,TRBV7-9,TRBD1,CASSRQGISYEQYF,TGTGCCAGCAGTCGACAGGGGATTTCCTACGAGCAGTACTTC
TRBJ2-1,15,few,TRBV11-2,NA,CASIPIGAGDNEQFF,TGTGCCAGCATCCCTATCGGAGCCGGCGACAATGAGCAGTTCTTC
TRBJ2-1,12,NA,TRBV10-3,TRBD1,CAISEGDRGRFF,TGTGCCATCAGTGAAGGGGACAGAGGCCGGTTCTTC
TRBJ1-6,14,many,TRBV7-2,TRBD1,CASSLRDRETPLHF,TGTGCCAGCAGCCTCCGGGACAGGGAGACACCCCTCCACTTT
TRBJ1-1,12,few,TRBV28,NA,CASSLSGTEAFF,TGTGCCAGCAGTTTATCAGGCACTGAAGCTTTCTTT
TRBJ2-7,13,few,TRBV19,NA,CASSINSFYEQYF,TGTGCCAGTAGTATTAATTCCTTCTACGAGCAGTACTTC
TRBJ1-4,15,few,TRBV7-2,TRBD1,CASSVDRAGGEKLFF,TGTGCCAGCAGCGTCGACAGGGCAGGTGGTGAAAAACTGTTTTTT
TRBJ1-1,11,NA,TRBV30,NA,CAWTQRGIAFF,TGTGCCTGGACCCAACGGGGGATAGCTTTCTTT
TRBJ1-3,14,NA,TRBV6-5,TRBD1,CASSRTGGGNTIYF,TGTGCCAGCAGTCGGACAGGGGGTGGAAACACCATATATTTT
TRBJ1-2,15,NA,TRBV6-4,NA,CASSDTPDMANGYTF,TGTGCCAGCAGTGACACGCCGGACATGGCCAATGGCTACACCTTC
TRBJ2-5,16,NA,TRBV7-2,TRBD2,CASSPPGLARQETQYF,TGTGCCAGCAGCCCCCCGGGACTAGCGCGACAAGAGACCCAGTACTTC
TRBJ2-7,13,once,TRBV25-1,NA,CASTTGVTYEQYF,TGTGCCAGCACGACGGGGGTAACCTACGAGCAGTACTTC
TRBJ1-5,15,NA,TRBV7-9,TRBD1,CASSGRGPGNQPQHF,TGTGCCAGCAGCGGAAGGGGGCCGGGCAATCAGCCCCAGCATTTT
TRBJ2-1,15,few,TRBV7-2,TRBD2,CASSSGLAGYNEQFF,TGTGCCAGCAGCTCCGGACTAGCGGGGTACAATGAGCAGTTCTTC
TRBJ2-5,13,NA,TRBV5-6,NA,CASLRAGRETQYF,TGTGCCAGCCTTCGGGCGGGGCGGGAGACCCAGTACTTC
TRBJ2-6,15,NA,TRBV6-5,TRBD1,CASIGQGSGANVLTF,TGTGCCAGCATCGGACAGGGTTCTGGGGCCAACGTCCTGACTTTC
TRBJ1-5,16,NA,TRBV10-3,TRBD1,CAISESGQGSNQPQHF,TGTGCCATCAGTGAGTCGGGACAGGGTAGCAATCAGCCCCAGCATTTT
TRBJ2-3,17,few,TRBV9,TRBD1,CASSSWPGQGSSDTQYF,TGTGCCAGCAGCAGCTGGCCGGGACAGGGGAGTTCAGATACGCAGTATTTT